The TCR beta chain under discussion was sequenced for a study of T cells in Graves' hyperthyroidism and ophthalmopathy (dated by TCRdb to about 2019). About the study as a whole: Peripheral blood samples were taken at initial diagnosis, before any treatment was given. The study also compared thyroid tissue and blood T-cell repertoires from about six Graves' hyperthyroidism patients. The 100 discovery patients were randomly divided into training and test sets at a 7:3 ratio. Prospective prediction of ophthalmopathy was tested in an independent validation cohort consisting of some 19 hyperthyroidism patients and more than 15 patients who later progressed to ophthalmopathy. TCR V-J signatures able to tell the groups apart were searched for in a discovery cohort of approximately 95 patients, of whom roughly 42 had Graves' ophthalmopathy and about 60 had stable Graves' hyperthyroidism. Following sampling, methimazole starting at 30 mg daily was given to hyperthyroidism patients, and high-dose intravenous methylprednisolone was given to ophthalmopathy patients. According to the paper, TCR Vbeta CDR3 sequencing was carried out on about 140 peripheral blood samples, which came from under 50 ophthalmopathy, fewer than 80 hyperthyroidism and some 17 progressor patients.

TCR beta CDR3 regions were amplified from RNA transcripts. The first round of RT-PCR for the TCR CDR3 was performed with the HTBI primer set and the Qiagen OneStep RT-PCR kit. A second multiplex PCR round built the libraries, followed by size selection and purification. Sequencing of the libraries was done on an Illumina HiSeq2000 using paired-end 100 bp reads. The paper's data handling went like this. SOAPnuke was used to process the raw data, removing reads that contained adapters or uncalled bases, had a mean Phred below 15, or lacked an exact match to the constant primer or identifier. COPE v1.2.5 was used to merge high-quality paired reads, and clonotypes were defined as unique nucleotide sequences. MiTCR v1.1 was used to align the clonotypes against IMGT TRBV, TRBD and TRBJ reference segments. The analysis was restricted to V-J combinations with a frequency above 0.0001, which together covered 99.2% of the repertoires. A TCS score was defined as the ratio between F50 (clonal expansion) and ExV (chaos), using BLOSUM62-based TCRdist between CDR3 peptides within each V-J. Welch's t-statistics and random forest reduced roughly 540 V-J features to 13, which were used in a naive Bayes classifier (R e1071). TCRdb's own reprocessing of the public reads used fastp at Q25 and MiXCR and kept productive beta chains. Identical CDR3 proteins give one entry, which carries the most common genes and DNA. TCRdb's processing, not the authors', yielded these V and J calls. Recorded for this sample are approximately 400,000 distinct CDR3 sequences; approximately 14% of them occurred a single time. The ten largest clones add up to roughly 8% of the sample.

Stable Graves' hyperthyroidism was defined as the absence of progression to ophthalmopathy over 18 months of follow-up. Hyperthyroidism patients were aged 18 to 65 years and newly diagnosed, with disease duration of less than 2 months. Any patient with an uncontrolled infection, another autoimmune disease, pregnancy or lactation was excluded. Diagnoses were based on clinical symptoms, serum thyroxine and TRAb, thyroid ultrasound and orbital computed tomography. PBMCs were separated from about 10 ml of fresh peripheral blood using Ficoll-Paque density gradient centrifugation. Total RNA was extracted using Trizol reagent, and RNA quality was assessed on an Agilent 2100 Bioanalyzer. This clonotype was detected ten times or more. Its cognate antigen has yet to be identified. Base qualities are missing; no much larger clone stands one base away. V is reduced by 1 base and J by 0 bases, leaving a spacing of 7 bases between them. There are 15 amino acids in the CDR3, from cysteine to phenylalanine inclusive. The entry retains the CDR3 DNA only, 45 bases that are in frame from base 1. Reading the germline V gene gives CDR1 SGHTA and CDR2 FQGTGA.

Summary of the overall study and its limitations: Sample size was not statistically predetermined, and investigators were not blinded to group allocation. Most expanded thyroid clonotypes (frequency above 0.001) were also detected in blood, a finding suggesting that blood repertoires may reflect thyroid immune responses. In validation, the model predicted progression to ophthalmopathy a median of approximately 6.3 months before onset, with approximately 70% sensitivity and about 75% specificity. A 13 V-J signature model separated ophthalmopathy from stable hyperthyroidism, with around 88% sensitivity and just under 84% specificity in cross-validation and 80%/75% in testing.

The sequence was collected from a woman between 18 and 30 years old with Graves' hyperthyroidism. Specimen: blood. The chain was built from TRBV7-3 and TRBJ2-1; no D gene is confidently identified. The DNA sequence is as follows: TGTGCCAGCAGCTTAAGTGCTAGCTCCTACAATGAGCAGTTCTTC. This sequence encodes CASSLSASSYNEQFF.